The next 31 T cell receptor beta chains were all read from a single sample in a study of blood T cell repertoires in COVID-19. Assay used: immunoSEQ multiplex PCR; TCRdb lists only in-frame clones, some missing. The top ten clones hold approximately 4.3% of a sample with some 46,000 clones, over 70% of them seen once. Material for sequencing was peripheral blood. The origin of the receptors is a human donor in a cohort sampled during active COVID-19.

This clone was seen more than once but under ten times. V usage is TRBV12-3 or TRBV12-4 and J usage is TRBJ2-1; D unresolved. This CDR3 is 13 amino acids long. The ends were cut back, 1 base at V and 4 bases at J, with 5 bases in the middle. Here the CDR3 DNA reads TGTGCCAGCAGTTTAGTCGGGTACAATGAGCAGTTCTTC. The encoded protein is CASSLVGYNEQFF.

V gene TRBV24-1 combines with J gene TRBJ2-1, with 12 bases that match TRBD2. Germline-derived CDR1 and CDR2 are KGHDR and SFDVKD. The V gene end was trimmed by 3 bases and the J gene end by 10 bases; junction bases not matched to a gene: 6. CDR3 length: 15 amino acids. The CDR3, as DNA: TGTGCCACCAGTGATCCGACTAGCGGGGGACAAGAGCAGTTCTTC. It translates to CATSDPTSGGQEQFF.

The rearrangement uses TRBV15 and TRBJ2-7; 12 nucleotides agree with TRBD2. V lost 8 bases and J lost 1; bases outside the gene matches: 6. Per germline, CDR1 LNHNV and CDR2 YYDKDF (reference sequence). The CDR3 covers 15 residues. CDR3 protein: CATEPGLAGSYEQYF. In DNA, the CDR3 is TGTGCCACCGAACCGGGACTAGCGGGTTCCTACGAGCAGTACTTC.

This chain joins TRBV30 and TRBJ2-2, with TRBD2 identical over 9 bases. Trimming removed 3 bases from V and 7 bases from J; junction bases left unmatched: 9. Germline loops: CDR1 GTSNPN, CDR2 SVGIG (reference sequence). The CDR3 extends over 15 amino acids. Here the CDR3 DNA reads TGTGCCTGGAGCGCTCCGGGACTAGCCGGCGGGGAGCTGTTTTTT. Translating gives CAWSAPGLAGGELFF.

This chain links TRBV2 with TRBJ1-5; 9 nucleotides match TRBD1. CDR3 length: 14 residues. Losses at the gene ends were 6 bases for V and 6 bases for J; bases not matched to a gene: 6. In germline, CDR1 is SNHLY, CDR2 FYNNEI. The CDR3 DNA reads as TGTGCCAGCAGCCCACAGGGGGCAGGTCAGCCCCAGCATTTT. Its protein product is CASSPQGAGQPQHF. The full variable domain, rest sourced from reference TRBV2 and TRBJ1-5, is EPEVTQTPSHQVTQMGQEVILRCVPISNHLYFYWYRQILGQKVEFLVSFYNNEISEKSEIFDDQFSVERPDGSNFTLKIRSTKLEDSAMYFCASSPQGAGQPQHFGDGTRLSIL.

The CDR3 loop is CASSPRGHLAEITGELFF. As DNA, the CDR3 is TGTGCCAGCAGCCCACGAGGGCATCTAGCGGAGATTACCGGGGAGCTGTTTTTT. This sequence joins TRBV7-2 and TRBJ2-2, with 7 positions matching TRBD2. Trimming cost V 5 bases and J 5 bases; bases outside gene matches: 17. Germline CDR1 reads SGHTA; CDR2 reads FQGNSA. This CDR3 is 18 amino acids long.

The chain is built from TRBV7-3 and TRBJ2-1; the match to TRBD2 covers 9 bases. After removal of 5 bases from V and 7 bases from J, the junction contained 12 bases not matched to a gene. Per the germline V gene, CDR1 is SGHTA and CDR2 is FQGTGA. The CDR3 runs 16 residues. The CDR3 loop is CASSQNSGSLGNEQFF. CDR3 in DNA: TGTGCCAGCAGCCAGAATAGCGGGAGCTTGGGGAATGAGCAGTTCTTC.

This chain joins TRBV10-1 and TRBJ2-7; the D gene is possibly TRBD1 (6 bases). The ends were cut back, 11 bases at V and 4 bases at J, with 24 bases in the middle. Germline CDR1 and CDR2: WNHNN and SYGVQD (reference sequence). The CDR3 runs 15 residues. The CDR3 nucleotides read TGCGCCTCACTGAAAAGGGGCAGGGGTTCATACGAGCAGTACTTC. This gives the protein CASLKRGRGSYEQYF.

There are a few counts of this clone. CDR3 residues: CASSKTGTGTTYEQYF. For the CDR3, the DNA is TGTGCCAGTAGTAAGACCGGGACAGGTACTACCTACGAGCAGTACTTC. V gene TRBV19 combines with J gene TRBJ2-7; TRBD1 aligns across 8 bases. V trimming: 4 bases; J trimming: 2 bases; junction bases outside the gene matches: 10. CDR3 length equals 16 residues. Germline V lookup: CDR1 LNHDA, CDR2 SQIVND (reference sequence).

The V and J genes are TRBV2 and TRBJ2-2, with TRBD2 matching over 15 bases. The CDR3 spans 18 residues. CDR1 SNHLY and CDR2 FYNNEI come from the germline V gene. V lost 7 bases, J lost 8 bases, and 14 bases stayed unmatched. For the CDR3, the DNA is TGTGCCAGCAAATCCCGTGAGGGGACTAGCGGGAGGCTTGGGGAGCTGTTTTTT. This sequence encodes CASKSREGTSGRLGELFF.

The V and J genes are TRBV19 and TRBJ2-3, with 11 bases matching TRBD2. With V trimmed by 5 bases and J by 2 bases, 18 bases remained unmatched. CDR1 is LNHDA, CDR2 SQIVND, per germline (reference sequence). The CDR3 is 20 residues long. The CDR3 DNA reads TGTGCCAGTAGTCTTCGACTAGCGGGAAAAACACGTACCTACACAGATACGCAGTATTTT. It encodes CASSLRLAGKTRTYTDTQYF.

The CDR3 is CASSTGGAAGANVLTF. CDR3 coding DNA: TGTGCCAGCAGTACAGGGGGCGCAGCTGGGGCCAACGTCCTGACTTTC. The rearrangement joins TRBV27 to TRBJ2-6, with 9 bases aligning to TRBD1. The ends lost 5 bases at V and 2 bases at J; junction bases unmatched: 4. Germline V gene sequence: CDR1 MNHEY, CDR2 SMNVEV (reference sequence). The CDR3 extends over 16 amino acids.

J is TRBJ2-7 and V is TRBV10-3; 9 bases align to TRBD2. This CDR3 region has 15 residues. The junction had 9 bases not matched to a gene; V was cut back by 3 bases and J by 6 bases. Germline V gene sequence: CDR1 ENHRY, CDR2 SYGVKD. The CDR3 DNA is TGTGCCATCAGTGAAACGGCTAGCGGGATAGGCGAGCAGTACTTC. Protein product: CAISETASGIGEQYF.

The chain combines TRBV2 with TRBJ1-5, with D possibly being TRBD1 (5 bases). Trimming shortened V by 7 bases and J by 4 bases, and 11 bases separated the two germline ends. Germline V gene sequence: CDR1 SNHLY, CDR2 FYNNEI. The CDR3 runs to 13 residues. In DNA form, the CDR3 reads TGTGCCAGCACCCGGCAGGGTAATCAGCCCCAGCATTTT. Its translation: CASTRQGNQPQHF.

The chain carries TRBV5-8 and TRBJ2-1, with D tentatively TRBD1 (5 bases). Germline CDR1 SGHTS, CDR2 YDEGEE. The CDR3 extends over 16 amino acids. Trimming stripped 0 bases from V and 0 bases from J, with 10 bases between. Here the CDR3 DNA reads TGTGCCAGCAGCTTGGGTCTGGACAACTCCTACAATGAGCAGTTCTTC. It codes for CASSLGLDNSYNEQFF.

Here the CDR3 reads CASSLGLAGAVDTQYF. The CDR3 DNA sequence: TGTGCCAGCAGCTTGGGGTTAGCGGGAGCGGTAGATACGCAGTATTTT. The chain combines TRBV5-4 with TRBJ2-3; 9 positions match TRBD2. Germline values: CDR1 SGHNT, CDR2 YYREEE (reference sequence). The CDR3 covers 16 residues. The V segment lost 0 bases and the J segment 5 bases; nucleotides outside the gene matches: 7.

The rearrangement links TRBV5-1 to TRBJ2-1; 7 nucleotides match TRBD2. The trim removed 0 bases at V and 4 bases at J, leaving 10 bases unmatched. The CDR3 has 17 amino acids. The germline V gene encodes CDR1 SGHRS and CDR2 YFSETQ. CDR3 nucleotide sequence: TGCGCCAGCAGCTTGGGTAATAGCGGGTCCCGATACAATGAGCAGTTCTTC. It translates to CASSLGNSGSRYNEQFF.

V usage is TRBV19 and J usage is TRBJ1-5; 9 bases are a match to TRBD1. V was clipped by 5 bases and J by 2 bases; unmatched bases: 10. Germline CDR1 reads LNHDA; CDR2 reads SQIVND (reference sequence). This CDR3 contains 17 residues. Here the CDR3 DNA reads TGTGCCAGTAGTCCAGGACAGGGGAGGTTTGGCAATCAGCCCCAGCATTTT. Amino acid sequence: CASSPGQGRFGNQPQHF.

V usage is TRBV7-9 and J usage is TRBJ1-1, with a tentative D call TRBD1 (6 bases). CDR1 SEHNR and CDR2 FQNEAQ come from the germline V gene (reference sequence). The CDR3 has 12 amino acids. V shed 0 bases and J shed 12 bases, with 11 bases lying between them. In DNA form, the CDR3 reads TGTGCCAGCAGCTTAGCGCCGGGACATACTTTCTTT. Its translation: CASSLAPGHTFF.

This chain uses TRBV2 with TRBJ1-4; TRBD1 might be the D (6 bases). Trimming shortened V by 6 bases and J by 0 bases, and 20 bases separated the two germline ends. The CDR3 has 18 amino acids. Germline CDR1 and CDR2: SNHLY and FYNNEI. In DNA, the CDR3 is TGTGCCAGCAGGGACCTGGACAGCCGCTTTACAACTAATGAAAAACTGTTTTTT. Translated: CASRDLDSRFTTNEKLFF.

The gene calls are TRBV20-1 and TRBJ2-1; D is undetermined. Germline values: CDR1 DFQATT, CDR2 SNEGSKA (reference sequence). The CDR3 is made up of 9 amino acids. The V end lost 6 bases, the J end lost 16 bases, and 13 bases lay between the germline ends. CDR3 sequence: CSAAEYNFF. The CDR3 region has the DNA TGCAGTGCGGCGGAGTATAATTTCTTC.

The chain is built from TRBV19 and TRBJ2-2; 9 bases fit TRBD2. Germline lookup yields CDR1 LNHDA and CDR2 SQIVND (reference sequence). The CDR3 runs 17 residues. Germline trimming cut 2 bases from V and 5 bases from J; bases unmatched to any gene: 9. CDR3 protein: CASSIRRAGGPTGELFF. Here the CDR3 DNA reads TGTGCCAGTAGTATAAGGCGGGCGGGAGGGCCGACCGGGGAGCTGTTTTTT. The full variable domain, completed using reference TRBV19 and TRBJ2-2, is DGGITQSPKYLFRKEGQNVTLSCEQNLNHDAMYWYRQDPGQGLRLIYYSQIVNDFQKGDIAEGYSVSREKKESFPLTVTSAQKNPTAFYLCASSIRRAGGPTGELFFGEGSRLTVL.

V is TRBV7-3 and J is TRBJ2-3; a possible D gene is TRBD2 (8 bases). Trimming removed 1 base from V and 8 bases from J, with 16 bases in between. Germline loops: CDR1 SGHTA, CDR2 FQGTGA. The CDR3 has 15 amino acids. The CDR3 bases are TGTGCCAGCAGCTTAATTACGGGAGGGGGCGGTACGCAGTATTTT. It yields the protein CASSLITGGGGTQYF.

The chain employs TRBV28 and TRBJ2-7, with D possibly being TRBD2 (6 bases). CDR3 length: 13 amino acids. V lost 6 bases and J lost 5, with 14 bases in between. Germline-derived CDR1 and CDR2 are MDHEN and SYDVKM. The DNA for the CDR3 is TGTGCCAGCAGCCCCGGAGGGAGGAACGAGCAGTACTTC. It is translated as CASSPGGRNEQYF.

The chain combines TRBV19 with TRBJ2-2; TRBD1 aligns across 10 bases. From germline, CDR1 is LNHDA and CDR2 SQIVND (reference sequence). The J segment lost 4 bases and the V segment lost 1 base, leaving 3 bases of the junction unmatched. The CDR3 consists of 16 residues. Here the CDR3 reads CASSIGGQGVTGELFF. DNA for the CDR3: TGTGCCAGTAGTATAGGAGGACAGGGGGTCACCGGGGAGCTGTTTTTT. The entire variable domain, with the rest obtained from reference TRBV19 and TRBJ2-2, is as follows: DGGITQSPKYLFRKEGQNVTLSCEQNLNHDAMYWYRQDPGQGLRLIYYSQIVNDFQKGDIAEGYSVSREKKESFPLTVTSAQKNPTAFYLCASSIGGQGVTGELFFGEGSRLTVL.

Only a few counts were recorded for this clone. This chain uses TRBV3-1 (or the pseudogene TRBV3-2) with TRBJ2-7, with TRBD2 as a possible D gene (5 bases). The CDR3 is 16 amino acids. Germline V CDR1 and CDR2: LGHDT, YNNKEL (reference sequence). Trimming left V 0 bases short and J 8 bases short, with 20 bases between. The CDR3 DNA reads TGTGCCAGCAGCCAAGATTTTGGGCCCGGACTTCGAAAGCAGTACTTC. This sequence encodes CASSQDFGPGLRKQYF.

The CDR3 DNA reads as TGTGCCAGCAGCTCACGCGGAGGGTCCGGATCTGGAAACACCATATATTTT. Translated: CASSSRGGSGSGNTIYF. V is TRBV7-2 and J is TRBJ1-3; D is unresolved. Deletions cut 4 bases from V and 1 base from J, with 17 bases between. The CDR3 covers 17 residues. Germline V gene sequence: CDR1 SGHTA, CDR2 FQGNSA.

The chain links TRBV19 to TRBJ2-1; 8 nucleotides line up with TRBD2. Germline CDR1 reads LNHDA; CDR2 reads SQIVND (reference sequence). CDR3 length equals 15 residues. With 5 bases clipped from V and 6 bases from J, the junction kept 9 bases outside the gene matches. The CDR3 loop is CASSQAGVNLNEQFF. The CDR3 DNA follows: TGTGCCAGTAGTCAAGCGGGAGTTAACCTCAATGAGCAGTTCTTC.

This chain joins TRBV27 and TRBJ1-1; D remains ambiguous. Germline-derived CDR1 and CDR2 are MNHEY and SMNVEV (reference sequence). Trimming left V 6 bases short and J 6 bases short, with 14 bases between. CDR3 length equals 13 residues. The CDR3 reads CASSPLSRAEAFF. The CDR3 region has the DNA TGTGCCAGCAGCCCCCTATCCCGGGCTGAAGCTTTCTTT.

The chain combines TRBV7-9 with TRBJ2-1, with 8 nucleotides matching TRBD1. Germline V gene sequence: CDR1 SEHNR, CDR2 FQNEAQ (reference sequence). V dropped 5 bases and J dropped 5; count of bases not matched to a gene: 14. The CDR3 has 17 residues. The CDR3 coding sequence is TGTGCCAGCAGCGCCCCCCCAGGGGGCTCAGCGCACAATGAGCAGTTCTTC. This sequence encodes CASSAPPGGSAHNEQFF.

The chain joins TRBV19 to TRBJ1-1; D might be TRBD1 (6 bases). Germline V gene data show CDR1 as LNHDA and CDR2 as SQIVND (reference sequence). Trimming removed 7 bases at V and 1 base at J, with 13 bases between. The CDR3 loop spans 14 amino acids. The CDR3 nucleotides are TGTGCCAGTAAGGAAGAACAGGGGAACACTGAAGCTTTCTTT. It codes for CASKEEQGNTEAFF.